These T cell receptor beta chains were read from a single sample in a study of blood T cell repertoires in COVID-19. Profiling relied on immunoSEQ multiplex PCR, and the TCRdb table lists in-frame clones only, not all of them. The repertoire consists of 55,000 to 75,000 clones, with about three quarters occurring once and the leading ten covering 9.2%. The material sequenced was peripheral blood. The source is a human donor in a cohort sampled during active COVID-19. Each CDR3 is given with its conserved first and last residue. D genes are given only for firm matches.

CASSLGVRLRRDTQYF TRBJ2-3 NA TRBV7-4
CASSSGRTEAFF TRBJ1-1 NA TRBV28
CATSVGGGTGELFF TRBJ2-2 NA TRBV24-1
CASSQGGQGNTEAFF TRBJ1-1 TRBD1 TRBV4-2
CASSQTIAPAQFF TRBJ2-1 NA TRBV3-1/TRBV3-2
CASSRVTDTYGYTF TRBJ1-2 NA TRBV19
CASSLAGTGRVEQFF TRBJ2-1 NA TRBV7-9
CASSFGQGIEETQYF TRBJ2-5 TRBD1 TRBV11-1
CSIQQGNTEAFF TRBJ1-1 NA TRBV29-1
CASSKSPSVTGELFF TRBJ2-2 NA TRBV19
CASSSYGGGQPQHF TRBJ1-5 NA TRBV27
CASSIGLAKNEQFF TRBJ2-1 TRBD2 TRBV19
CASSPRDRAMNTEAFF TRBJ1-1 TRBD1 TRBV19
CASSEAFGQGGTQHF TRBJ1-5 TRBD1 TRBV2
CASSVTGTALYEQYF TRBJ2-7 TRBD1 TRBV9
CASSVIREWMNTEAFF TRBJ1-1 NA TRBV9
CAWSGRGAGQPQHF TRBJ1-5 NA TRBV30
CASSSVWPFF TRBJ2-1 NA TRBV7-9
CASSLALGTPSGANVLTF TRBJ2-6 NA TRBV7-2
CASSETDRNYGYTF TRBJ1-2 NA TRBV2
CATSDGTGHYGYTF TRBJ1-2 TRBD1 TRBV24-1
CASSPYPTGIGYGYTF TRBJ1-2 NA TRBV4-1
CASSIGQTPETQYF TRBJ2-5 NA TRBV27
CASSPTQGPGVGTDTQYF TRBJ2-3 NA TRBV7-6
CASSVTGSNEQFF TRBJ2-1 TRBD1 TRBV5-1
CASSNIKQGRFIDQPQHF TRBJ1-5 TRBD1 TRBV28
CASSLLDRGLEQYF TRBJ2-7 TRBD1 TRBV28
CASKTSGSGEQYF TRBJ2-7 TRBD2 TRBV6-5
CASSLGRRDGEKQYF TRBJ2-7 NA TRBV7-9